Listed below are T cell receptor beta chains from one sample, sequenced in a study of T-cell reconstitution after alpha-beta-depleted transplantation in children. In TCRdb, the PCR reads were re-called with MiXCR into one record per CDR3 protein. Among a few hundred thousand distinct CDR3 sequences listed, 10% were seen once. The specimen was PBMCs from the stem cell graft donor, collected from the stem cell graft. These receptor sequences come from a human donor who donated a stem cell graft to a child with acute lymphoblastic leukemia. Both conserved end residues are part of each CDR3. D genes are given only for firm matches. Clone size is stated in some rows and not others, as once, few, many or a class when expanded.

>few|TRBV29-1|NA|TRBJ2-3
CSVELLRGDTQYF
TGCAGCGTTGAATTGTTGAGGGGAGATACGCAGTATTTT
>many|TRBV7-6|TRBD2|TRBJ2-1
CASSPYLTSGANNEQFF
TGTGCCAGCAGCCCCTACCTGACTAGCGGGGCGAACAATGAGCAGTTCTTC
>few|TRBV15|TRBD1|TRBJ2-1
CATSRDPQSRGSYNEQFF
TGTGCCACCAGCAGAGATCCCCAGTCCAGGGGGTCCTACAATGAGCAGTTCTTC
>once|TRBV5-1|TRBD2|TRBJ2-1
CASSHTSGSNEQFF
TGCGCCAGCAGCCACACTAGCGGGAGCAATGAGCAGTTCTTC
>few|TRBV29-1|NA|TRBJ2-1
CSVHLRGYVDEQFF
TGCAGCGTACACCTCAGGGGATATGTCGATGAGCAGTTCTTC
>few|TRBV7-2|NA|TRBJ2-1
CASSMGGLEQFF
TGTGCCAGCAGCATGGGTGGCCTCGAGCAGTTCTTC
>few|TRBV5-1|NA|TRBJ2-7
CASSLGRAAYEQYF
TGCGCCAGCAGCTTGGGGAGGGCAGCCTACGAGCAGTACTTC
>few|TRBV28|TRBD2|TRBJ2-7
CASSSAGLAGSYEQYF
TGTGCCAGCAGTTCCGCAGGACTAGCGGGCTCCTACGAGCAGTACTTC
>many|TRBV4-3|NA|TRBJ2-5
CASSQEGETQYF
TGCGCCAGCAGCCAAGAGGGGGAGACCCAGTACTTC
>few|TRBV24-1|TRBD2|TRBJ2-6
CATSDLPGGPGANVLTF
TGTGCCACCAGTGATCTCCCGGGGGGGCCTGGGGCCAACGTCCTGACTTTC
>few|TRBV5-1|NA|TRBJ2-5
CASSLAGQEKTQYF
TGCGCCAGCAGCTTGGCCGGGCAGGAGAAGACCCAGTACTTC
>many|TRBV6-2/TRBV6-3|NA|TRBJ2-1
CASSGSRARMHNEQFF
TGTGCCAGCAGTGGCTCCCGCGCGAGGATGCACAATGAGCAGTTCTTC
>many|TRBV25-1|NA|TRBJ2-7
CASSDGGVVEQYF
TGTGCCAGCAGTGACGGAGGAGTAGTCGAGCAGTACTTC
>NA|TRBV7-9|TRBD2|TRBJ2-4
CASSPGGGRGNF
TGTGCCAGCAGCCCGGGGGGAGGCCGGGGGAACTTC
>NA|TRBV5-1|TRBD1|TRBJ1-2
CASSWGPGTGIGYTF
TGCGCCAGCAGCTGGGGTCCCGGGACAGGGATCGGCTACACCTTC
>many|TRBV7-9|NA|TRBJ2-2
CASSFEGYTGELFF
TGTGCCAGCAGCTTTGAGGGATACACCGGGGAGCTGTTTTTT